This T cell receptor (beta chain) is drawn from a study of cytomegalovirus exposure and HLA in healthy donors. Germline loops: CDR1 LNHDA, CDR2 SQIVND (reference sequence). This CDR3 region has 13 residues. Unmatched junction bases numbered 7, after V lost 7 bases and J lost 8 bases. This clone was picked up a small number of times. 13 Jbeta primers and 60 Vbeta primers were used for the PCR. Method: immunoSEQ multiplex PCR; TCRdb's copy keeps in-frame clones and lacks some. This table has about 150,000 clones, 65% to 80% appearing once. Sequences were obtained from PBMCs. This TCR derives from a woman aged 45-65 years in good health and CMV-seropositive. This chain links TRBV19 with TRBJ2-1; the match to TRBD2 covers 8 bases. The CDR3 loop reads CASKSGSTYEQFF. For the CDR3, the DNA is TGTGCCAGTAAGAGCGGGAGTACCTATGAGCAGTTCTTC. Supplemented by reference TRBV19 and TRBJ2-1, the full variable domain reads DGGITQSPKYLFRKEGQNVTLSCEQNLNHDAMYWYRQDPGQGLRLIYYSQIVNDFQKGDIAEGYSVSREKKESFPLTVTSAQKNPTAFYLCASKSGSTYEQFFGPGTRLTVL.